Listed here is a single T cell receptor (beta chain). Its matching antigen is unknown. Germline V gives CDR1 SGHKS, CDR2 YYEKEE (reference sequence). Trimming shortened V by 0 bases and J by 4 bases, and 13 bases separated the two germline ends. There are 15 residues in the CDR3. These data are taken from a study of identical twins. Study findings and constraints: When twins shared out-of-frame alpha sequences, those sequences had excess low generation probability. It was cross-sectional statistical analysis, not following the same donors, that the conclusions relied on. The models systematically underestimated how much out-of-frame TCR alpha was shared in monozygotic twins.

Through template switching, a universal primer site was introduced, and the cDNA contained unique molecular identifiers. One entry per CDR3 protein, called by TCRdb with MiXCR from the 5' RACE reads. The sample shows approximately 410,000 distinct CDR3 sequences, roughly 18% of them seen only once. The receptor was isolated from a man aged 45-65 years in good health. Sequencing was carried out using naive T cells sorted from blood. The chain is built from TRBV5-5 and TRBJ1-2; D is uncertain. The chain's CDR3 is CASSLDTNPPYGYTF. CDR3 DNA: TGTGCCAGCAGCTTGGACACCAACCCCCCCTATGGCTACACCTTC.